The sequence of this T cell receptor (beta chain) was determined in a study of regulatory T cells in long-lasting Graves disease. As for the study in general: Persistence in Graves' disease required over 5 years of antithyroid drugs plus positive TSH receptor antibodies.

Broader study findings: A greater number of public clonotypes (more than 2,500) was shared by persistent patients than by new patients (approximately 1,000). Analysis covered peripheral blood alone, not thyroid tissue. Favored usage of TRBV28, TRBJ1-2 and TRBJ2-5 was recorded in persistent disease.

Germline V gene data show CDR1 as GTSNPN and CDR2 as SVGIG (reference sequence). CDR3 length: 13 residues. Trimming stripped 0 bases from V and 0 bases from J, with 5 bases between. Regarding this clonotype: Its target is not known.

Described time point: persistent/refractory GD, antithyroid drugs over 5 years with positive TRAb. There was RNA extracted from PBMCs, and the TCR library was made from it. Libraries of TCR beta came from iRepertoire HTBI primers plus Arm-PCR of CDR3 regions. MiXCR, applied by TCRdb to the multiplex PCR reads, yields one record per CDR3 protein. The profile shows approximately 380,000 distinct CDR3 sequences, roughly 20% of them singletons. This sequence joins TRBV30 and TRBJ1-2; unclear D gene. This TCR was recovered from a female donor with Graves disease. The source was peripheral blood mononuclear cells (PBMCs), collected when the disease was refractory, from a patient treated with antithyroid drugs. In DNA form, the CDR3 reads TGTGCCTGGAGTGTATGGGCTAACTATGGCTACACCTTC. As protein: CAWSVWANYGYTF.